This T cell receptor beta chain was sequenced during a study of blood T cells in healthy people across ages. Primed by a sample-barcoded 5' primer and a J-beta primer mix, a second PCR proceeded for roughly 7 to 12 cycles. TCRdb independently ran MiXCR on the 5' RACE reads; one entry per CDR3 protein. Here the sample spans roughly 2 million distinct CDR3 sequences, about 50% being singletons. Trimming cost V 2 bases and J 4 bases, with 10 bases left between them. Per the germline V gene, CDR1 is KGHDR and CDR2 is SFDVKD. This CDR3 region has 14 residues. The V gene is TRBV24-1, the J gene TRBJ2-5; a possible D gene is TRBD1 (5 bases). This receptor was obtained from a woman aged 40 to 49 in good health. The sample taken for sequencing was blood. Here the CDR3 DNA reads TGTGCCACCAGTGATTCTGGACAACCAGAGACCCAGTACTTC. Protein: CATSDSGQPETQYF.